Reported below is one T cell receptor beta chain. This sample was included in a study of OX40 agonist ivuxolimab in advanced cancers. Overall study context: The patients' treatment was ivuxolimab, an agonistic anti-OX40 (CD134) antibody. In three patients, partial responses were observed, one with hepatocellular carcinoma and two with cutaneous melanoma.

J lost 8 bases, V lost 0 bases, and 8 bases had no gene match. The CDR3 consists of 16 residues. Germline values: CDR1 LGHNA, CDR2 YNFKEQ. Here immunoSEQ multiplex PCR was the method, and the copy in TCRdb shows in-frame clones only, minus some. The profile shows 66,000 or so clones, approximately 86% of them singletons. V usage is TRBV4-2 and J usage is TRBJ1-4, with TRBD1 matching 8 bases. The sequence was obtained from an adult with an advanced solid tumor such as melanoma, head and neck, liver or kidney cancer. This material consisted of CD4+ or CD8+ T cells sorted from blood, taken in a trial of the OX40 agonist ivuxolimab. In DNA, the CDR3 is TGTGCCAGCAGCCAAGAGGACAGGGCATCAATAGAAAAACTGTTTTTT. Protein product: CASSQEDRASIEKLFF.